This section outlines one T cell receptor (beta chain) sequence together with its context. V was trimmed by 3 bases and J by 7 bases, leaving 7 bases between them. This CDR3 is built from 12 residues. Germline-derived CDR1 and CDR2 are SGDLS and YYNGEE. The method was immunoSEQ multiplex PCR; TCRdb's version includes in-frame clones alone and lacks a portion of them. The table has 20,000 to 25,000 clones, less than 90% seen once; the top ten hold approximately 14%. The data are from a study of OX40 agonist ivuxolimab in advanced cancers. Study-level background: One patient with hepatocellular carcinoma and two with cutaneous melanoma, three in all, had partial responses.

This chain links TRBV9 with TRBJ1-4; the D is unclear. Sequencing was performed on CD4+ or CD8+ T cells sorted from blood, taken in a trial of the OX40 agonist ivuxolimab. This receptor was obtained from an adult with an advanced solid tumor such as melanoma, head and neck, liver or kidney cancer. CDR3 nucleotide sequence: TGTGCCAGCAGCGCGTCGGGTGAAAAACTGTTTTTT. Translating it yields CASSASGEKLFF.